Below, one T cell receptor (beta chain) is given with its context. The antigen remains unidentified. The source of the sample is a study of shared clonotypes between healthy human individuals. Overall study findings and caveats: Researchers sampled only blood; tissue repertoires likely differ.

Every unsorted PBMC PCR replicate was loaded with around 0.3 ug DNA, approximately 30,000 T cell genomes. Ten immunoSEQ deep assay plates were used to sequence unsorted PBMC DNA. The table came from immunoSEQ multiplex PCR; TCRdb's copy has only in-frame clones and leaves some out. The data contain 450,000 to 600,000 clones, 79% of them singletons. V was shortened by 3 bases and J by 8 bases, with 11 bases between the two germline ends. The V gene's germline CDR1 is SGHRS and CDR2 YFSETQ. The CDR3 is 12 amino acids. The sequenced material came from PBMCs. The TCR comes from a woman aged 40 to 49 in good health. Some clones in this sample may be carry-over from other donors' samples. J is TRBJ1-1 and V is TRBV5-1; a possible D gene is TRBD1 (5 bases). The CDR3, as DNA: TGCGCCAGCAGCTGGGGCCGGGAGGAAGCTTTCTTT. Amino acids: CASSWGREEAFF.